This TCR beta chain was sequenced in a study of blood T cell repertoires in COVID-19. Study details: The origin of the acute and convalescent COVID-19 samples was the United States, Italy and Spain. T cells, B-cell-depleted T cells, or PBMCs provided the cDNA or gDNA that served as material.

Germline lookup yields CDR1 SGDLS and CDR2 YYNGEE. This CDR3 spans 13 amino acids. V dropped 3 bases and J dropped 13 bases, with 17 bases sitting between them. In the study's own analysis: Researchers report that nucleated cell counts were estimated from reference gene primer amplification. The assay was immunoSEQ multiplex PCR, and TCRdb's table has in-frame clones only and misses some. V and J calls plus clone size are reproduced from that table; the DNA served to infer D and trimming. The profile covers fewer than 250,000 clones, with 65% to 90% appearing a single time and approximately 4.5% taken by the ten largest.

The chain joins TRBV9 to TRBJ2-1; perhaps TRBD2 as D (6 bases). The TCR originated in an older woman with acute or convalescent COVID-19. Sequenced input: peripheral blood. This CDR3 is CASSDPGLQVQFF. The CDR3 coding sequence is TGTGCCAGCAGCGACCCGGGACTTCAAGTACAGTTCTTC.